This T cell receptor beta chain stems from a study of T cells in Graves' hyperthyroidism and ophthalmopathy. Study conclusions and caveats: Model-based prediction identified ophthalmopathy a median approximately 6 months prior to its onset.

RNA transcripts yielded amplified TCR beta CDR3 regions. HTBI primers were the set used in a first-round RT-PCR of the TCR CDR3. TCRdb passed the multiplex PCR reads through MiXCR, listing each CDR3 protein once. The data hold approximately 560,000 distinct CDR3 sequences, with around 42% observed a single time. Diagnosing involved the use of clinical symptoms, serum thyroxine and TRAb, thyroid ultrasound and orbital computed tomography. This clonotype has only a few counts. What it binds is unknown. What was sequenced was peripheral blood or thyroid tissue (not recorded which). This TCR was recovered from a woman between 18 and 29 years old with Graves' hyperthyroidism.

The CDR3 region is CASSLVLRNLGNTIYF. As DNA, the CDR3 is TGTGCCAGCAGCTTAGTCCTGAGAAATTTAGGGAACACCATATATTTT. The genes are TRBV7-9 and TRBJ1-3, with D uncertain. Germline loops: CDR1 SEHNR, CDR2 FQNEAQ (reference sequence). This CDR3 is built from 16 residues. V lost 1 base and J 7 bases, leaving 17 bases between the germline ends.